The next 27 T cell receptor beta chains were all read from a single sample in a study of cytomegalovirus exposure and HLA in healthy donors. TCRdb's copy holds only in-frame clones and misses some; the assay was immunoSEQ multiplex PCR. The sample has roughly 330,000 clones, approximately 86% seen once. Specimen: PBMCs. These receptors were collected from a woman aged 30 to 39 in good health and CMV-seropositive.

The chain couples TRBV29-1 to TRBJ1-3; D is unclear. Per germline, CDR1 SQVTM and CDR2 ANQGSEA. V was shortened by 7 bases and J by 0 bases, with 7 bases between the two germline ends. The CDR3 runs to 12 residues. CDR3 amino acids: CSALRSGNTIYF. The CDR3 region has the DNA TGCAGCGCCCTACGCTCTGGAAACACCATATATTTT.

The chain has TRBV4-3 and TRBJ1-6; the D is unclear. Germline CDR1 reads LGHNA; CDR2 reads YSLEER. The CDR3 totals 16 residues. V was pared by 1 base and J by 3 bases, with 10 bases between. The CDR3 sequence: CASSQGMDLYNSPLHF. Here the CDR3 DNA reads TGCGCCAGCAGCCAAGGAATGGACCTCTATAATTCACCCCTCCACTTT.

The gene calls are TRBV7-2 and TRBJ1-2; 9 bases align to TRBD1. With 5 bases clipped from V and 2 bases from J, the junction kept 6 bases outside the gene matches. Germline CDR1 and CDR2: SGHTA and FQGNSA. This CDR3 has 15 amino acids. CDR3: CASSVTGGINYGYTF. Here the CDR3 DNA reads TGTGCCAGCAGCGTAACAGGGGGCATCAACTATGGCTACACCTTC.

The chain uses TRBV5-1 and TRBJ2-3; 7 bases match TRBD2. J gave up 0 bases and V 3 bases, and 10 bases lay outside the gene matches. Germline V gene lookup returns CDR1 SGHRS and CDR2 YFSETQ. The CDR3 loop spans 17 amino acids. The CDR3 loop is CASSSGPGGGSTDTQYF. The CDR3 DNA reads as TGCGCCAGCAGCTCGGGCCCCGGCGGGGGTAGCACAGATACGCAGTATTTT. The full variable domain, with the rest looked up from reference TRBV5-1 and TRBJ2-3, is KAGVTQTPRYLIKTRGQQVTLSCSPISGHRSVSWYQQTPGQGLQFLFEYFSETQRNKGNFPGRFSGRQFSNSRSEMNVSTLELGDSALYLCASSSGPGGGSTDTQYFGPGTRLTVL.

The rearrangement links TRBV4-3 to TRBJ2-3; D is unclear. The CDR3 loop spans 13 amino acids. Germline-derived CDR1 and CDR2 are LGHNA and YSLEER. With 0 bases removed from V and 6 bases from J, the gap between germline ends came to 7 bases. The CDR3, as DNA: TGCGCCAGCAGCCAAGAGGGGATGGATACGCAGTATTTT. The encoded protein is CASSQEGMDTQYF.

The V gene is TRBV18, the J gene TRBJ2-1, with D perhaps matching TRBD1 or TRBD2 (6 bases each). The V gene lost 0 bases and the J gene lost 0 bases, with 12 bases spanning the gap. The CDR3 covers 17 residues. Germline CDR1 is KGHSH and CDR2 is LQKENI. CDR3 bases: TGTGCCAGCTCACCACCATCGGGGGCACACTCCTACAATGAGCAGTTCTTC. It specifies CASSPPSGAHSYNEQFF.

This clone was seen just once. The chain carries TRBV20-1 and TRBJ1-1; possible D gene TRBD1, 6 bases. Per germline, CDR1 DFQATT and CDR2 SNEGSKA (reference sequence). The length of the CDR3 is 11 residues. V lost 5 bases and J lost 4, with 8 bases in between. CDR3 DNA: TGCAGTGCTGGACAGCCCACTGAAGCTTTCTTT. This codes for CSAGQPTEAFF.

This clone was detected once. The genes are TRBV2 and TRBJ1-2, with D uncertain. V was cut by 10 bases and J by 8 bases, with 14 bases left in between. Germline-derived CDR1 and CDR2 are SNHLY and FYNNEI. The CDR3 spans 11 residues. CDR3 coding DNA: TGTGCCACAACCCCCGGCCGGGGCTACACCTTC. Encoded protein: CATTPGRGYTF.

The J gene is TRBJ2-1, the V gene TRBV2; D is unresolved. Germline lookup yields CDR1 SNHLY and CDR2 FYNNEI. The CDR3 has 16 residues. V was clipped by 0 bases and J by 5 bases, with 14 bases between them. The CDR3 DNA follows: TGTGCCAGCAGTGAAGCTGTGGCACAGTTCGACAATGAGCAGTTCTTC. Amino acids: CASSEAVAQFDNEQFF.

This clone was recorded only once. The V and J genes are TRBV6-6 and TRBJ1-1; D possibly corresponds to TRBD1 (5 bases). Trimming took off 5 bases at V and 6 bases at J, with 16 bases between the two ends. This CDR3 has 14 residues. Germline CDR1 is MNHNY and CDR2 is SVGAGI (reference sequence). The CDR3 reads CASSQIQGVAEAFF. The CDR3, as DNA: TGTGCCAGCAGTCAAATTCAAGGGGTAGCTGAAGCTTTCTTT.

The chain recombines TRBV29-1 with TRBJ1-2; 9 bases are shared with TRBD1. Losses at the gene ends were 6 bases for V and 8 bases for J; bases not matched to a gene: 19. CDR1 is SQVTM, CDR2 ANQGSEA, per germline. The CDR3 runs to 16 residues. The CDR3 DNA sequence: TGCAGCGTCCAAGGACAGGGGACCATAGTGGGTAACGGCTACACCTTC. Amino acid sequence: CSVQGQGTIVGNGYTF. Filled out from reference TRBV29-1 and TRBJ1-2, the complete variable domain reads SAVISQKPSRDICQRGTSLTIQCQVDSQVTMMFWYRQQPGQSLTLIATANQGSEATYESGFVIDKFPISRPNLTFSTLTVSNMSPEDSSIYLCSVQGQGTIVGNGYTFGSGTRLTVV.

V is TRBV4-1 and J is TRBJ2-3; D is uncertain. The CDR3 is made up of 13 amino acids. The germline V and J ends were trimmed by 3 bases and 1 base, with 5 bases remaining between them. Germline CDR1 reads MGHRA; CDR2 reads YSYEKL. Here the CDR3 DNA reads TGCGCCAGCAGCCACCCAGGCACAGATACGCAGTATTTT. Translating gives CASSHPGTDTQYF.

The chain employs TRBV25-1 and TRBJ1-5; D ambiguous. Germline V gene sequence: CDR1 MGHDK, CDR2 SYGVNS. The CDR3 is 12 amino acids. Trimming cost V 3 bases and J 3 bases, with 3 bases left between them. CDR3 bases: TGTGCCAGCAGTGACAACAATCAGCCCCAGCATTTT. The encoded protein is CASSDNNQPQHF.

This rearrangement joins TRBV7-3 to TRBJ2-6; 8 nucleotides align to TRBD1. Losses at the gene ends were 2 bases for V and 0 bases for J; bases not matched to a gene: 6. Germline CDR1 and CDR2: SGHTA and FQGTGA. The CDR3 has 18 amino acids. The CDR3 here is CASSLAGQVNSGANVLTF. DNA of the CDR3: TGTGCCAGCAGCTTAGCGGGACAGGTGAACTCTGGGGCCAACGTCCTGACTTTC.

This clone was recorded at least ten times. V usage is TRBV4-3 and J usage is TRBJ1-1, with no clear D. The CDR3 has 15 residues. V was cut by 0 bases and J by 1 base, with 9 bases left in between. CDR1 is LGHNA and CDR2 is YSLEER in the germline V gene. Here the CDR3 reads CASSQDHTTNTEAFF. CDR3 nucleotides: TGCGCCAGCAGCCAAGATCACACTACGAACACTGAAGCTTTCTTT.

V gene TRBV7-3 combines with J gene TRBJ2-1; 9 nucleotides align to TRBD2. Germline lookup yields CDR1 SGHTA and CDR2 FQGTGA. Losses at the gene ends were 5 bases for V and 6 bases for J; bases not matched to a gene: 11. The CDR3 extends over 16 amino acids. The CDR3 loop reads CASSQFSGSSFNEQFF. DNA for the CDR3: TGTGCCAGCAGCCAATTTAGCGGGAGCTCGTTCAATGAGCAGTTCTTC. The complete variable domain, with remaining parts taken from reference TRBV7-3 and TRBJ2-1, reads GAGVSQTPSNKVTEKGKYVELRCDPISGHTALYWYRQSLGQGPEFLIYFQGTGAADDSGLPNDRFFAVRPEGSVSTLKIQRTERGDSAVYLCASSQFSGSSFNEQFFGPGTRLTVL.

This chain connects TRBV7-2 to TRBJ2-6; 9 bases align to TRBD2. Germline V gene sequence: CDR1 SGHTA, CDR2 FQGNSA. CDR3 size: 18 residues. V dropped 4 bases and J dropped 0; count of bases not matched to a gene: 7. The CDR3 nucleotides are TGTGCCAGCAGCTCTAGCGGGGCCGCCCTCTCTGGGGCCAACGTCCTGACTTTC. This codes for CASSSSGAALSGANVLTF.

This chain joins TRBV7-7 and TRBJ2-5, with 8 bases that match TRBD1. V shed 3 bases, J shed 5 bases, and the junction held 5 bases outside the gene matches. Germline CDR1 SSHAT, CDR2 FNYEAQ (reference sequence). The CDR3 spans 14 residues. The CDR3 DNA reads TGTGCCAGCAGCTTGGCAGGGGGCCGGGAGACCCAGTACTTC. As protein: CASSLAGGRETQYF.

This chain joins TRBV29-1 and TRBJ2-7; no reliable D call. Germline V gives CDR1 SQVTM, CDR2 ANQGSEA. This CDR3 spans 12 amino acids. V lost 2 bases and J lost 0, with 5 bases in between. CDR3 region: CSVENNSYEQYF. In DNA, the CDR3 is TGCAGCGTTGAAAATAACTCCTACGAGCAGTACTTC.

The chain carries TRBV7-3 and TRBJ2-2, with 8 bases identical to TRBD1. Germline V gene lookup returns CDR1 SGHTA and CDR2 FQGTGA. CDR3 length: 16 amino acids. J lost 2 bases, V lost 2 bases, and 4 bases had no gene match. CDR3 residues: CASSLQGAVNTGELFF. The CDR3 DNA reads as TGTGCCAGCAGCTTACAGGGGGCGGTTAACACCGGGGAGCTGTTTTTT.

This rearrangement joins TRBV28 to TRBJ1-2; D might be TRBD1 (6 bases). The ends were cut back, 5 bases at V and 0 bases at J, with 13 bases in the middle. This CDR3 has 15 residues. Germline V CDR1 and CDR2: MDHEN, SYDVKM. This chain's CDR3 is CASSPPTGANYGYTF. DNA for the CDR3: TGTGCCAGCAGTCCACCGACAGGAGCTAACTATGGCTACACCTTC.

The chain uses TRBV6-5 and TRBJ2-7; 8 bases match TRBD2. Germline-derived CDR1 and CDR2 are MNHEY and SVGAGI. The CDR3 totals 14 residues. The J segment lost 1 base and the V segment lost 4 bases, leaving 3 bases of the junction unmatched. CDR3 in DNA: TGTGCCAGCAGTTTTTCGGGAGGGTCCTACGAGCAGTACTTC. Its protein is CASSFSGGSYEQYF.

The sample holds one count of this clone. The CDR3 spells CASSLAGQGVGLYGYTF. CDR3 bases: TGTGCCAGCAGCTTGGCCGGACAGGGCGTCGGGTTGTATGGCTACACCTTC. The chain employs TRBV5-5 and TRBJ1-2, with 8 bases identical to TRBD1. The ends lost 0 bases at V and 5 bases at J; junction bases unmatched: 12. CDR1 SGHKS and CDR2 YYEKEE come from the germline V gene (reference sequence). The CDR3 contains 17 residues. Full variable domain (missing parts from reference TRBV5-5 and TRBJ1-2): DAGVTQSPTHLIKTRGQQVTLRCSPISGHKSVSWYQQVLGQGPQFIFQYYEKEERGRGNFPDRFSARQFPNYSSELNVNALLLGDSALYLCASSLAGQGVGLYGYTFGSGTRLTVV.

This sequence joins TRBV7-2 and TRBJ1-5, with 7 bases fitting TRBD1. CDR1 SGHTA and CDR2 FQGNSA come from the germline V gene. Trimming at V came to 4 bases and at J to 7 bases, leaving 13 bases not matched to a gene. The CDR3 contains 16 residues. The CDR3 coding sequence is TGTGCCAGCAGCTCCGCCGGGTGGGGACAGTTACAGCCCCAGCATTTT. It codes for CASSSAGWGQLQPQHF.

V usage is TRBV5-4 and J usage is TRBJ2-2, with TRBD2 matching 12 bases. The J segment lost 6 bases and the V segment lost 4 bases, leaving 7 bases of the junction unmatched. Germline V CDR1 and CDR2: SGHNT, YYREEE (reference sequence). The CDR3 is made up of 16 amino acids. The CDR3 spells CASSTGLAGSAGELFF. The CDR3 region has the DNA TGTGCCAGCAGCACCGGACTAGCGGGAAGTGCCGGGGAGCTGTTTTTT.

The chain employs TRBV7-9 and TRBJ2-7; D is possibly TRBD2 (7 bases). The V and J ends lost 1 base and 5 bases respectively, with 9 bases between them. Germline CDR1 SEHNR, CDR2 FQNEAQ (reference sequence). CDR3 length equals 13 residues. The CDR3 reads CASSLDGGHEQYF. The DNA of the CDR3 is TGTGCCAGCAGCTTAGACGGGGGGCACGAGCAGTACTTC.

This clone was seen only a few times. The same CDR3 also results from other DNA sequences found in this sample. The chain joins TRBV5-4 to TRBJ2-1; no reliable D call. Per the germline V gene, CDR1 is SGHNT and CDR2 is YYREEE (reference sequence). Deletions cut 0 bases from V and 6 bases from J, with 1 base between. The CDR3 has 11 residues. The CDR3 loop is CASSLGNEQFF. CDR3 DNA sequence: TGTGCCAGCAGCTTGGGCAATGAGCAGTTCTTC.